Below, 27 T cell receptor beta chains from the same sample are listed, as sequenced in a study of blood T cell repertoires in COVID-19 (dated by TCRdb to the early 2020s). The library was made by the immunoSEQ multiplex PCR assay. TCRdb limited this immuneACCESS table to in-frame rearrangements with V and J called. A share of clones is missing; checked studies link under half to unresolved V genes, and the rest is unexplained. The sample has 97,000 or so clones on record, 84% of them singletons. The ten biggest clones cover less than 10% of the sample. Sequenced material: peripheral blood. Receptors were obtained from a man aged 40-55 years with active or convalescent COVID-19.

The rearrangement links TRBV2 to TRBJ1-5, with D perhaps TRBD1 (5 bases). The ends were cut back, 5 bases at V and 4 bases at J, with 12 bases in the middle. The CDR3 has 14 residues. CDR1 is SNHLY and CDR2 is FYNNEI in the germline V gene. The CDR3 sequence is CASSPGFRNQPQHF. The CDR3 DNA is TGTGCCAGCAGTCCAGGGTTTCGGAATCAGCCCCAGCATTTT.

The genes are TRBV28 and TRBJ1-2; a weak D match, TRBD1 (5 bases). Germline CDR1 MDHEN, CDR2 SYDVKM. V dropped 7 bases and J dropped 2 bases, with 23 bases sitting between them. The length of the CDR3 is 17 residues. CDR3 loop: CASTPGQGTYKNYGYTF. CDR3 sequence (DNA): TGTGCCAGCACCCCCGGTCAGGGCACGTACAAAAACTATGGCTACACCTTC.

The chain recombines TRBV28 with TRBJ2-2, with 13 bases that match TRBD2. This CDR3 is built from 17 residues. Germline lookup yields CDR1 MDHEN and CDR2 SYDVKM. The junction had 4 bases not matched to a gene; V was cut back by 2 bases and J by 4 bases. The CDR3 region is CASSLMGLAGPTGELFF. The CDR3 coding sequence is TGTGCCAGCAGTTTAATGGGACTAGCGGGGCCCACCGGGGAGCTGTTTTTT.

The rearrangement joins TRBV5-1 to TRBJ1-4; TRBD1 is a possible D gene (5 bases). The CDR3 consists of 16 residues. The germline V and J ends were trimmed by 4 bases and 0 bases, with 13 bases remaining between them. CDR1 is SGHRS, CDR2 YFSETQ, per germline. In DNA form, the CDR3 reads TGCGCCAGCAGCCTTCAGGGTGTTTCAACTAATGAAAAACTGTTTTTT. It codes for CASSLQGVSTNEKLFF.

V usage is TRBV11-2 and J usage is TRBJ2-3; D might be TRBD2 (5 bases). CDR1 SGHAT and CDR2 FQNNGV come from the germline V gene. V lost 3 bases and J 2 bases, leaving 15 bases between the germline ends. There are 16 residues in the CDR3. For the CDR3, the DNA is TGTGCCAGCAGCTTTCGCCCTACAGCGGCCACAGATACGCAGTATTTT. Translated: CASSFRPTAATDTQYF.

The chain joins TRBV7-9 to TRBJ2-2; 10 positions agree with TRBD1. The V segment lost 2 bases and the J segment 5 bases; nucleotides outside the gene matches: 2. Germline values: CDR1 SEHNR, CDR2 FQNEAQ (reference sequence). This CDR3 is 15 amino acids long. This CDR3 reads CASSLRTGGTGELFF. CDR3 DNA: TGTGCCAGCAGCTTAAGGACAGGGGGGACCGGGGAGCTGTTTTTT.

This clone was seen a single time. CDR3 loop: CSVTESGRLGTF. DNA for the CDR3: TGCAGCGTCACCGAGTCCGGGAGGCTAGGGACCTTC. The chain carries TRBV29-1 and TRBJ1-2; D is undetermined. Trimming shortened V by 6 bases and J by 14 bases, and 22 bases separated the two germline ends. The V gene's germline CDR1 is SQVTM and CDR2 ANQGSEA. The CDR3 length is 12 residues.

The chain recombines TRBV4-2 with TRBJ2-2, with D possibly TRBD2 on 6 matching bases. Germline assignment: CDR1 LGHNA and CDR2 YNFKEQ. Trimming removed 2 bases from V and 6 bases from J, with 16 bases in between. This CDR3 region has 16 residues. The CDR3 spells CASSQSEASGSGELFF. Written as DNA, the CDR3 is TGTGCCAGCAGCCAATCCGAGGCGAGCGGGTCCGGGGAGCTGTTTTTT.

This chain joins TRBV5-1 and TRBJ2-7; D is uncertain. CDR1 and CDR2 (germline): SGHRS, YFSETQ. The CDR3 covers 15 residues. Trimming shortened V by 1 base and J by 2 bases, and 13 bases separated the two germline ends. The CDR3 region is CASSLRQVGPYEQYF. The CDR3 coding sequence is TGCGCCAGCAGCTTGCGTCAGGTGGGCCCCTACGAGCAGTACTTC.

This clone was recorded a few times. The chain joins TRBV7-9 to TRBJ1-5; TRBD1 agrees at 9 bases. This CDR3 region has 17 residues. Per the germline V gene, CDR1 is SEHNR and CDR2 is FQNEAQ (reference sequence). Trimming took 4 bases from V and 3 from J; bases not matched to a gene: 10. CDR3 sequence reads: CASSSTKGQGINQPQHF. For the CDR3, the DNA is TGTGCCAGCAGCTCGACAAAGGGACAGGGCATCAATCAGCCCCAGCATTTT.

V and J are TRBV23-1 and TRBJ2-2; tentatively, D is TRBD1 (5 bases). TRBV23-1 is assigned to the ORF class and has an uncertain function. The V end was cut by 0 bases, the J end by 5 bases, with 13 bases between. The CDR3 runs 16 residues. The CDR3 sequence: CASSQSRDRLTGELFF. The DNA for the CDR3 is TGCGCCAGCAGTCAATCTAGAGACAGATTAACCGGGGAGCTGTTTTTT.

This chain's CDR3 is CASSLDPAGPTDTQYF. The CDR3 nucleotides read TGTGCCAGCAGCTTAGACCCAGCGGGACCCACAGATACGCAGTATTTT. The V call is TRBV11-2, the J call TRBJ2-3, with 7 positions matching TRBD2. This CDR3 region has 16 residues. Germline V lookup: CDR1 SGHAT, CDR2 FQNNGV. J was trimmed by 2 bases and V by 0 bases; bases with no gene match: 5.

This rearrangement joins TRBV2 to TRBJ2-7; possibly TRBD1 for D (6 bases). Germline V CDR1 and CDR2: SNHLY, FYNNEI. V was trimmed by 3 bases and J by 6 bases, leaving 12 bases between them. The CDR3 contains 13 residues. As DNA, the CDR3 is TGTGCCAGCAGTGATATAGGACAGTTCGAGCAGTACTTC. Translation: CASSDIGQFEQYF.

This chain uses TRBV5-1 with TRBJ2-7; TRBD1 aligns across 10 bases. V dropped 4 bases and J dropped 5; count of bases not matched to a gene: 12. Germline V gene lookup returns CDR1 SGHRS and CDR2 YFSETQ. CDR3 length equals 16 residues. As DNA, the CDR3 is TGCGCCAGCAGCCGATTTCAGGGACAGGGGATCAACGAGCAGTACTTC. Translation gives CASSRFQGQGINEQYF.

This chain connects TRBV9 to TRBJ2-7; 8 nucleotides line up with TRBD1. V lost 4 bases to trimming and J lost 6 bases; unmatched junction nucleotides: 15. The CDR3 length is 16 residues. Germline CDR1 is SGDLS and CDR2 is YYNGEE. This chain's CDR3 is CASSLTDREVGGEQYF. The CDR3 DNA is TGTGCCAGCAGCCTAACGGACAGGGAAGTAGGTGGCGAGCAGTACTTC.

The chain has TRBV19 and TRBJ1-1; D ambiguous. The CDR3 sequence is 14 residues long. Germline V CDR1 and CDR2: LNHDA, SQIVND (reference sequence). V lost 0 bases, J lost 1 base, and 6 bases lay in between. The CDR3 region is CASSIDGGNTEAFF. CDR3 DNA: TGTGCCAGTAGTATAGATGGAGGGAACACTGAAGCTTTCTTT.

The rearrangement links TRBV2 to TRBJ2-5; 8 nucleotides align to TRBD2. The CDR3 is 15 amino acids. V lost 6 bases, J lost 5 bases, and 11 bases stayed unmatched. Germline lookup yields CDR1 SNHLY and CDR2 FYNNEI. The CDR3 sequence is CASSRAGAIGETQYF. The CDR3 nucleotides read TGTGCCAGCAGCCGAGCGGGGGCCATCGGGGAGACCCAGTACTTC.

This chain uses TRBV11-2 with TRBJ2-7; weak D call: TRBD1 (5 bases). Germline lookup yields CDR1 SGHAT and CDR2 FQNNGV. V was pared by 0 bases and J by 2 bases, with 11 bases between. This CDR3 region has 15 residues. The CDR3 sequence is CASSLEGRVAYEQYF. The CDR3 nucleotides read TGTGCCAGCAGCTTAGAGGGCAGGGTGGCCTACGAGCAGTACTTC.

The chain joins TRBV6-6 to TRBJ2-2; 8 bases fit TRBD2. The length of the CDR3 is 16 residues. Germline V CDR1 and CDR2: MNHNY, SVGAGI (reference sequence). Losses at the gene ends were 0 bases for V and 7 bases for J; bases not matched to a gene: 7. The CDR3 spells CASSYSQRGSFGELFF. The DNA of the CDR3 is TGTGCCAGCAGTTACTCGCAGCGGGGGTCGTTCGGGGAGCTGTTTTTT.

This clone was seen just once. This sequence joins TRBV6-6 and TRBJ1-1; D perhaps matches TRBD1 (6 bases). Deletions cut 7 bases from V and 4 bases from J, with 22 bases between. CDR3 size: 16 residues. In germline, CDR1 is MNHNY, CDR2 SVGAGI (reference sequence). CDR3 nucleotides: TGTGCCAGCACTAAACCGGGGGGGCCCAGGAGCACTGAAGCTTTCTTT. Protein sequence: CASTKPGGPRSTEAFF.

This CDR3 is CASSLKGANYGYTF. The CDR3 DNA reads as TGTGCCAGCAGTTTAAAGGGGGCTAACTATGGCTACACCTTC. V gene TRBV27 combines with J gene TRBJ1-2; D may be TRBD1 (6 bases). The germline V and J ends were trimmed by 2 bases and 0 bases, with 7 bases remaining between them. The CDR3 spans 14 residues. In germline, CDR1 is MNHEY, CDR2 SMNVEV (reference sequence).

The chain uses TRBV7-6 and TRBJ1-3; possible D gene TRBD1, 5 bases. The V gene's germline CDR1 is SGHVS and CDR2 FNYEAQ. This CDR3 is built from 16 residues. Between the trimmed V and J ends, which lost 5 bases and 0 bases, there was a span of 14 bases. The CDR3 region is CASSTWDSRSGNTIYF. CDR3 coding DNA: TGTGCCAGCAGCACATGGGACTCCCGCTCTGGAAACACCATATATTTT.

The chain employs TRBV5-1 and TRBJ1-4; TRBD1 aligns across 7 bases. V shed 0 bases, J shed 5 bases, and the junction held 7 bases outside the gene matches. Germline loops: CDR1 SGHRS, CDR2 YFSETQ. This CDR3 comprises 16 residues. The CDR3 region is CASSLAWDRLNEKLFF. Here the CDR3 DNA reads TGCGCCAGCAGCTTGGCTTGGGACAGACTGAATGAAAAACTGTTTTTT.

The chain is built from TRBV5-1 and TRBJ2-1, with a weak D call TRBD2 (6 bases). Per germline, CDR1 SGHRS and CDR2 YFSETQ. V lost 5 bases and J 7 bases, leaving 13 bases between the germline ends. The CDR3 contains 13 residues. The CDR3 DNA is TGCGCCAGCAGAAAGACGGGGAGGAATGAGCAGTTCTTC. It specifies CASRKTGRNEQFF.

In its sample, this clone was seen once. CDR3 in amino acids: CAISAGDEVGTDTQYF. Here the CDR3 DNA reads TGTGCCATCAGTGCCGGCGATGAGGTGGGTACAGATACGCAGTATTTT. The chain couples TRBV10-3 to TRBJ2-3; D uncertain. The CDR3 spans 16 residues. The V end was cut by 4 bases, the J end by 3 bases, with 17 bases between. Germline V gene lookup returns CDR1 ENHRY and CDR2 SYGVKD.

V usage is TRBV5-1 and J usage is TRBJ2-5; 9 bases are shared with TRBD1. From germline, CDR1 is SGHRS and CDR2 YFSETQ. There are 14 residues in the CDR3. Trimming cost V 3 bases and J 2 bases; bases outside gene matches: 2. The CDR3 nucleotides are TGCGCCAGCAGCTCGGGACAGGGACAAGAGACCCAGTACTTC. Translation: CASSSGQGQETQYF.

The chain employs TRBV10-3 and TRBJ2-5, with 11 bases matching TRBD2. The CDR3 runs to 15 residues. The junction had 7 bases not matched to a gene; V was cut back by 5 bases and J by 5 bases. Germline V gene sequence: CDR1 ENHRY, CDR2 SYGVKD. This CDR3 is CAISSSGGAGETQYF. CDR3 sequence (DNA): TGTGCCATCAGTAGTAGCGGGGGGGCCGGGGAGACCCAGTACTTC.